This section outlines one T cell receptor (beta chain) sequence together with its context. Antigen specificity is unknown. Donors were drawn from the roughly 120-subject validation cohort, separate from the roughly 700-subject first cohort. Here immunoSEQ multiplex PCR was the method, and the copy in TCRdb shows in-frame clones only, minus some. The profile shows about 79,000 clones, under 95% of them singletons. The CDR3 covers 14 residues. The entry originates in a study of cytomegalovirus exposure and HLA in healthy donors. Study-level points and caveats: Reportedly, diagnosis of cytomegalovirus status by the classifier showed high specificity and sensitivity. A few chains tied to CMV proved CMV antigen-specific in vitro. The authors enumerated under 200 TCR beta chains as linked to cytomegalovirus.

The chain has TRBV7-5 and TRBJ2-1; TRBD2, as called in the table, went unchecked against the DNA. TRBV7-5 is a documented pseudogene. Sequenced sample: PBMCs. The TCR comes from a woman in her twenties or thirties in good health and CMV-seronegative. DNA for the CDR3: TGTGCCAGAAGCTTATGTCTAGCGGGAGGGGAGCAGTTCTTC. As protein: CARSLCLAGGEQFF.